This is a list of T cell receptor beta chains from one sample in a study of T cells expressing NK-cell markers. For each CDR3 protein, TCRdb gives one entry from its re-call of the 5' RACE reads, without DNA. The repertoire table contains tens of thousands of distinct CDR3 sequences. The sample comprised blood T cells: a sorted CD56 or NKG2C T cell subset, CD4+ or CD8+ T cells, or bulk PBMC T cells (not recorded which). Receptor source: a woman aged 18-69 years in good health. CDR3s include the opening cysteine and the closing phenylalanine or tryptophan.

>TRBV4-2|TRBJ1-1
CASSHLYSSEAFF
>TRBV12-3/TRBV12-4|TRBJ2-1
CASSLDSSSYNEQFF
>TRBV3-1|TRBJ2-5
CASSQMESPTQYF
>TRBV27|TRBJ1-4
CASSLLPDRAEKLFF
>TRBV12-5|TRBJ1-5
CASGLWPGHGYNQPQHF
>TRBV29-1|TRBJ2-1
CSVEDGTGLGIRGNEQFF
>TRBV7-9|TRBJ1-2
CASSLDPVSNYGYTF
>TRBV28|TRBJ2-4
CASSFESNKNIQYF
>TRBV27|TRBJ1-1
CASNRQGEAFF
>TRBV2|TRBJ2-7
CASREWTSGSYEQYF
>TRBV10-3|TRBJ2-1
CAISDETSGISYNEQFF
>TRBV5-1|TRBJ1-1
CASSLTGAEAFF
>TRBV7-7|TRBJ2-3
CASSLVVWSTQYF
>TRBV27|TRBJ2-7
CASSRRGGDEQYF
>TRBV29-1|TRBJ2-7
CSVGGTARGNEQYF
>TRBV7-3|TRBJ2-3
CASSLTGGGADTQYF
>TRBV19|TRBJ2-1
CASSMGTNYNEQFF
>TRBV29-1|TRBJ2-1
CSVDGGGQGTDSYNEQFF
>TRBV7-6|TRBJ2-2
CASSFTSGENTGELFF
>TRBV18|TRBJ1-1
CASSPGGPNTEAFF
>TRBV7-8|TRBJ2-1
CATRDGYNEQFF
>TRBV6-1|TRBJ2-1
CASSEEGINEQFF
>TRBV2|TRBJ2-7
CASSYGTYEQYF
>TRBV7-8|TRBJ2-7
CASSPDSGNYEQYF
>TRBV28|TRBJ1-5
CASRLQGWRQPQHF
>TRBV5-1|TRBJ2-7
CASSLAGGFAYEQYF
>TRBV7-9|TRBJ2-7
CASSLVGYEQYF
>TRBV4-1|TRBJ2-1
CASSQEHLGANEQFF
>TRBV3-1|TRBJ2-7
CASSLSWGLYEQYF
>TRBV5-1|TRBJ1-1
CASSLEGTEAFF
>TRBV5-1|TRBJ1-2
CASSLEWTGQGYTF
>TRBV15|TRBJ2-4
CATSFRTKAKNIQYF